What follows is one TCR beta chain and its context. This specimen belongs to a study of OX40 agonist ivuxolimab in advanced cancers. Germline V CDR1 and CDR2: SNHLY, FYNNEI. This CDR3 is 17 amino acids long. V was pared by 4 bases and J by 8 bases, with 10 bases of the junction left unmatched. Clones were read by immunoSEQ multiplex PCR, and TCRdb kept only the in-frame ones, dropping some. The data hold about 24,000 clones, with over 75% observed a single time. The source material was CD4+ or CD8+ T cells sorted from blood, sampled in a trial of the OX40 agonist ivuxolimab. This clonotype was sampled from an adult with an advanced solid tumor such as melanoma, head and neck, liver or kidney cancer. The V gene is TRBV2, the J gene TRBJ2-1; TRBD2 aligns across 14 bases. The CDR3 DNA reads TGTGCCAGCAGTGCCTATGAGGGGACTAGCGGGAGCCATGAGCAGTTCTTC. Protein product: CASSAYEGTSGSHEQFF.